This entry describes one T cell receptor beta chain. Its cognate antigen is unknown. The use of genomic DNA as template underpinned the TCR beta VDJ and CDR3 profiling. TCRdb itself ran the reads through MiXCR, one entry per CDR3 protein. The sample has 150,000 to 200,000 distinct CDR3 sequences; about three fifths are singletons. The sample belongs to a study of CD8+CD57+ T cells in acquired aplastic anemia. Study-wide background: An average of roughly 10 million reads for CD4+ cells was obtained from healthy donors.

The study, taken as a whole, reports: The study identified under 30 CD8+ CDR3 sequences shared by patients and controls.

The receptor comes from a human donor in good health. The sequenced sample consisted of sorted CD4+, CD8+, or CD8+CD57+ T cells (not recorded which) from PBMCs.

CDR3 nucleotide sequence: TGTGCCAGTAGTTGGGGAGAGAACACTGAAGCTTTCTTT. This codes for CASSWGENTEAFF. J is TRBJ1-1 and V is TRBV19, with unresolved D. The CDR3 runs 13 residues. CDR1 and CDR2 from the germline V gene are LNHDA and SQIVND (reference sequence). The V and J ends lost 5 bases and 1 base respectively, with 8 bases between them.